A single T cell receptor (beta chain) is shown here with its context. Its target is not known. The junction had 5 bases not matched to a gene; V was cut back by 4 bases and J by 8 bases. The CDR3 runs 13 residues. Germline V gene sequence: CDR1 MGHRA, CDR2 YSYEKL. This entry is derived from a study of beta chain features in type 1 diabetes. The study reverse transcribed the entire isolated RNA, so it sequenced expressed TCRB transcripts. This table comes from immunoSEQ multiplex PCR, and its TCRdb copy is limited to in-frame clones, with some not included. The table has hundreds of thousands of clones, over 13% seen once. Study-level findings and limits: TCRB CDR3 length was moderately but significantly reduced in all four CD4+ subsets of Type 1 diabetes patients. Compared to healthy donors, patients appeared to have naive, central memory and Treg TCRB repertoires that were more alike. PCR might favor shorter templates, equally in patients and controls.

This TCR came from a man aged 18 to 29 with type 1 diabetes. Sequenced: naive CD4+ T cells from blood. The V gene is TRBV4-1, the J gene TRBJ1-5; 7 nucleotides match TRBD1. In DNA form, the CDR3 reads TGCGCCAGCAGCCCAGGGGGAGGGGAGCCCCAGCATTTT. Translated, it gives CASSPGGGEPQHF.